This TCR beta chain is drawn from a study of blood T cell repertoires in COVID-19. Whole-study context: The United States, Italy and Spain provided the acute and convalescent COVID-19 samples. PBMCs, B-cell-depleted T cells, or T cells provided the cDNA or gDNA that made up the material.

Authors' data handling: For nucleated cells, counts were estimated from reference gene primer amplification. Sequencing used immunoSEQ multiplex PCR; TCRdb keeps in-frame clones, though not all of them. V, J and clone size are those of that table, while D and trimming were read from the DNA. The sample includes some 170,000 clones, 75% to 80% of them seen just once. This CDR3 spans 13 amino acids. Germline CDR1 GTSNPN, CDR2 SVGIG (reference sequence). The ends were cut back, 0 bases at V and 8 bases at J, with 13 bases in the middle. The TCR comes from a woman aged 70-85 years with acute or convalescent COVID-19. The sequencing input was peripheral blood. The V call is TRBV30, the J call TRBJ1-2; tentative D call: TRBD1 (6 bases). The CDR3 DNA sequence: TGTGCCTGGAGTGTAACCGGCGGGGGCGGCTACACCTTC. Protein sequence: CAWSVTGGGGYTF.